Listed below are T cell receptor beta chains from one sample, sequenced in a study of T cells after yellow fever vaccination. TCRdb reprocessed the 5' RACE reads via MiXCR and lists one record per CDR3 protein. The sample contains a few hundred thousand distinct CDR3 sequences, 8.1% of which appear only once. The source material was PBMCs, sampled more than 35 days after the first yellow fever vaccination. These receptors were obtained from a man aged 18-30 years who received the YFV17D yellow fever vaccine. The CDR3 runs from the conserved cysteine through the conserved F or W. A D gene is named only where the DNA matches it firmly. Not all rows give a size; the values are once, few, many and, for expanded clones, a class.

>TRBV11-1|-|TRBJ1-1|-
TGTGCCAGCAGCTTCTCGGGACTGGTGGCTTTCTTT
CASSFSGLVAFF
>TRBV24-1|-|TRBJ2-3|-
TGTGCCACCAGTCCCAGGGTTAGCACAGATACGCAGTATTTT
CATSPRVSTDTQYF
>TRBV7-2|many|TRBJ2-2|-
TGTGCCAGCAGCTCCTCCGGGACGGACCCTATAGGCTGGGAGCTGTTTTTT
CASSSSGTDPIGWELFF
>TRBV5-4|-|TRBJ2-5|TRBD2
TGTGCCAGCAGCTTGGGGGCTAGCGGGGGGAACCAAGAGACCCAGTACTTC
CASSLGASGGNQETQYF
>TRBV4-3|-|TRBJ1-4|TRBD1
TGCGCCAGCAGCCAAGAGGCGACAGGGGCAACTAATGAAAAACTGTTTTTT
CASSQEATGATNEKLFF
>TRBV28|-|TRBJ1-2|-
TGTGCCACCCTTCAACCAGTGTTCTATGGCTACACCTTC
CATLQPVFYGYTF
>TRBV5-4|few|TRBJ2-3|-
TGTGCCAGCAGCTTGGTTTGGGCAGATACGCAGTATTTT
CASSLVWADTQYF
>TRBV7-2|few|TRBJ1-1|TRBD1
TGTGCCAGCAGCTTAGTTGCCCAGGGGGGTGGCACTGAAGCTTTCTTT
CASSLVAQGGGTEAFF
>TRBV20-1|few|TRBJ1-1|-
TGCAGTGCTAGAGGCTGGGCAGAGGCAGAAGCTTTCTTT
CSARGWAEAEAFF
>TRBV3-1|few|TRBJ1-2|TRBD1
TGTGCCAGCAGCCACCTCACAGGGGGTAATGGCTACACCTTC
CASSHLTGGNGYTF
>TRBV19|few|TRBJ1-1|-
TGTGCCAGTACCACAAACCTGGCTGAAGCTTTCTTT
CASTTNLAEAFF
>TRBV20-1|-|TRBJ2-7|-
TGCAGTGCTAGAGACGGGGGCCTCTACGAGCAGTACTTC
CSARDGGLYEQYF
>TRBV5-5|many|TRBJ2-1|TRBD2
TGTGCCAGCAGCTTTGGTCGGGGACTATCCTACAATGAGCAGTTCTTC
CASSFGRGLSYNEQFF
>TRBV5-6|few|TRBJ2-7|-
TGTGCCAGCAGCTCCGAGGCAGAGAAGTACTTC
CASSSEAEKYF
>TRBV5-1|many|TRBJ2-5|-
TGCGCCAGCAGCCAAGGAGATCTTCTCGGCCAAGAGACCCAGTACTTC
CASSQGDLLGQETQYF
>TRBV7-2|many|TRBJ2-3|-
TGTGCCAGCAGCTTAGCGGGGTCGGGCACAGATACGCAGTATTTT
CASSLAGSGTDTQYF
>TRBV21-1|-|TRBJ2-2|-
TGTGCCAGCAGCAAAGCATGGGGCGGGACTAGCGGGGATGGCGTCACCGGGGAGCTGTTTTTT
CASSKAWGGTSGDGVTGELFF
>TRBV14|many|TRBJ1-5|-
TGTGCCAGCAGCCAAAGTTATAGCAATCAGCCCCAGCATTTT
CASSQSYSNQPQHF
>TRBV7-2|many|TRBJ1-2|-
TGTGCCAGCAGCACGGACCCGGGGGGGGGCTACACCTTC
CASSTDPGGGYTF
>TRBV12-3/TRBV12-4|many|TRBJ1-1|TRBD1
TGTGCCAGCAGCACAGGGGTGAACACTGAAGCTTTCTTT
CASSTGVNTEAFF
>TRBV29-1|few|TRBJ1-1|-
TGCAGCGTTGAGGGTCGATCTGGTACTGAAGCTTTCTTT
CSVEGRSGTEAFF
>TRBV5-1|many|TRBJ2-3|-
TGCGCCAGCAGCTATGGGACCACAGATACGCAGTATTTT
CASSYGTTDTQYF
>TRBV5-4|-|TRBJ2-3|-
TGTGCCAGCAGCTTTGGGGGTGGAGATACGCAGTATTTT
CASSFGGGDTQYF
>TRBV29-1|-|TRBJ1-2|TRBD1
TGCAGCGCAGACAGGGACTATGGCTACACCTTC
CSADRDYGYTF
>TRBV9|-|TRBJ1-4|-
TGTGCCAGCAGCATACAGGGTACTAATGAAAAACTGTTTTTT
CASSIQGTNEKLFF
>TRBV18|few|TRBJ2-6|TRBD1
TGTGCCAGCTCATTTGGACAGGGGGTCAGCTCTGGGGCCAACGTCCTGACTTTC
CASSFGQGVSSGANVLTF
>TRBV20-1|few|TRBJ1-5|-
TGCAGTGCGACCACCCGACAGAGCAATCAGCCCCAGCATTTT
CSATTRQSNQPQHF
>TRBV7-9|-|TRBJ2-7|TRBD1
TGTGCCAGCAGCTTCGGACAAACACCGGGACAGCTACTCTTC
CASSFGQTPGQLLF
>TRBV20-1|few|TRBJ2-2|-
TGCAGTGCTAGGTGGGGATCCGGGGAGCTGTTTTTT
CSARWGSGELFF
>TRBV18|few|TRBJ1-6|-
TGTGCCAGCTCACCAACAGAGGATTCACCCCTCCACTTT
CASSPTEDSPLHF
>TRBV14|-|TRBJ2-1|TRBD1
TGTGCCAGCAGCCGATTTGACAGGGATCACTACAATGAGCAGTTCTTC
CASSRFDRDHYNEQFF